What follows are 17 T cell receptor beta chains derived from one specimen sequenced in a study of T cell changes during pregnancy in multiple sclerosis. This table comes from immunoSEQ multiplex PCR, and its TCRdb copy is limited to in-frame clones, with some not included. The data show around 75,000 clones, about 89% seen once. The material sequenced was peripheral blood, taken in the first trimester of pregnancy. These receptors were taken from a female donor in good health, enrolled as a control in a pregnancy study.

The CDR3 DNA reads as TGTGCCAGCAGCCCGGGCTACAGGGGACGAGGCGGCTACACCTTC. Translated: CASSPGYRGRGGYTF. The chain employs TRBV14 and TRBJ1-2; 7 bases map to TRBD1. CDR1 is SGHDN, CDR2 FVKESK, per germline. The CDR3 has 15 amino acids. V dropped 4 bases and J dropped 8; count of bases not matched to a gene: 13.

The chain combines TRBV9 with TRBJ1-5, with TRBD1 matching 12 bases. The CDR3 length is 15 residues. V shed 3 bases, J shed 6 bases, and the junction held 4 bases outside the gene matches. CDR1 and CDR2 (germline): SGDLS, YYNGEE. The CDR3 loop is CASSAGTGGGQPQHF. The CDR3 coding sequence is TGTGCCAGCAGCGCCGGGACAGGGGGCGGTCAGCCCCAGCATTTT.

The chain carries TRBV11-3 and TRBJ2-7; no clear D gene. V lost 1 base to trimming and J lost 6 bases, with 16 bases between them. Germline V CDR1 and CDR2: SGHNT, YENEEA. The CDR3 length is 15 residues. In nucleotides, the CDR3 is TGTGCCAGCAGCTTAGGAGGTACGGGTTCCAGCGAGCAGTACTTC. As protein: CASSLGGTGSSEQYF.

The chain employs TRBV5-8 and TRBJ1-2; D not resolved. The CDR3 has 12 amino acids. V lost 2 bases to trimming and J lost 5 bases, with 7 bases between them. Per the germline V gene, CDR1 is SGHTS and CDR2 is YDEGEE. In DNA form, the CDR3 reads TGTGCCAGCAGCTTAGAGCGATATGGCTACACCTTC. Its translation is CASSLERYGYTF. Full variable domain (remainder filled in from reference TRBV5-8 and TRBJ1-2): EAGVTQSPTHLIKTRGQQATLRCSPISGHTSVYWYQQALGLGLQFLLWYDEGEERNRGNFPPRFSGRQFPNYSSELNVNALELEDSALYLCASSLERYGYTFGSGTRLTVV.

The chain employs TRBV19 and TRBJ1-1; D is undetermined. Trimming cost V 2 bases and J 2 bases, with 9 bases left between them. Germline V gene sequence: CDR1 LNHDA, CDR2 SQIVND (reference sequence). CDR3 length equals 14 residues. CDR3 nucleotide sequence: TGTGCCAGTAGTATAAGAGGATTCAACACTGAAGCTTTCTTT. It codes for CASSIRGFNTEAFF.

The chain combines TRBV5-1 with TRBJ2-1; TRBD2 aligns across 9 bases. CDR1 SGHRS and CDR2 YFSETQ come from the germline V gene. The CDR3 has 17 amino acids. J was trimmed by 2 bases and V by 1 base; bases with no gene match: 7. CDR3 in DNA: TGCGCCAGCAGCTTGATGAGCGGGAGGTCACCCTACAATGAGCAGTTCTTC. It translates to CASSLMSGRSPYNEQFF.

This sequence joins TRBV18 and TRBJ2-1; possible D gene TRBD2, 6 bases. V lost 3 bases to trimming and J lost 7 bases, with 16 bases between them. The CDR3 totals 15 residues. Germline CDR1 is KGHSH and CDR2 is LQKENI. The CDR3 DNA follows: TGTGCCAGCTCACCTCGGGACCCCCTAGCGAATGAGCAGTTCTTC. Translated: CASSPRDPLANEQFF.

The chain links TRBV6-1 to TRBJ2-7; 9 nucleotides line up with TRBD2. The CDR3 totals 14 residues. The ends lost 9 bases at V and 4 bases at J; junction bases unmatched: 10. Germline values: CDR1 MNHNS, CDR2 SASEGT. CDR3 sequence reads: CASRGREGLYEQYF. CDR3 DNA sequence: TGTGCCAGTAGAGGGCGGGAGGGCCTTTACGAGCAGTACTTC.

The chain recombines TRBV7-9 with TRBJ1-5; D remains ambiguous. This CDR3 comprises 13 residues. V was pared by 2 bases and J by 3 bases, with 5 bases between. Germline CDR1 reads SEHNR; CDR2 reads FQNEAQ (reference sequence). Written as DNA, the CDR3 is TGTGCCAGCAGCTTACAAAACAATCAGCCCCAGCATTTT. Its translation is CASSLQNNQPQHF.

This chain links TRBV7-2 with TRBJ1-1; D uncertain. CDR3 length: 14 amino acids. From germline, CDR1 is SGHTA and CDR2 FQGNSA. Trimming took 3 bases from V and 1 from J, leaving 9 bases between them. CDR3 protein: CASSFAGTNTEAFF. CDR3 sequence (DNA): TGTGCCAGCAGCTTCGCGGGAACGAACACTGAAGCTTTCTTT.

V is TRBV7-2 and J is TRBJ2-2; unclear D gene. The CDR3 is 14 residues long. V lost 2 bases and J lost 0, with 4 bases in between. Germline lookup yields CDR1 SGHTA and CDR2 FQGNSA. The CDR3 region is CASSLTTNTGELFF. CDR3 coding DNA: TGTGCCAGCAGCTTAACAACGAACACCGGGGAGCTGTTTTTT.

The chain couples TRBV6-6 to TRBJ1-1, with 7 bases fitting TRBD1. Germline CDR1 and CDR2: MNHNY and SVGAGI (reference sequence). The CDR3 runs to 14 residues. V lost 6 bases, J lost 2 bases, and 6 bases stayed unmatched. The CDR3 protein is CASRLQGTNTEAFF. Written as DNA, the CDR3 is TGTGCCAGCAGATTACAGGGGACAAACACTGAAGCTTTCTTT.

The DNA of the CDR3 is TGTGCCAGCAGTGATTTGACTAGCGGCACCGGGGAGCTGTTTTTT. Protein sequence: CASSDLTSGTGELFF. V is TRBV25-1 and J is TRBJ2-2; 9 bases map to TRBD2. CDR3 length equals 15 residues. From germline, CDR1 is MGHDK and CDR2 SYGVNS. V lost 3 bases, J lost 4 bases, and 3 bases stayed unmatched.

This clone is a singleton in its sample. The rearrangement joins TRBV28 to TRBJ1-2, with a possible D match to TRBD1 (5 bases). The germline CDR1 and CDR2 sequences are MDHEN and SYDVKM. Trimming cost V 2 bases and J 3 bases, with 7 bases left between them. The CDR3 runs 13 residues. The CDR3 loop is CASSLGADYGYTF. The CDR3 bases are TGTGCCAGCAGTTTAGGGGCAGACTATGGCTACACCTTC.

The rearrangement links TRBV12-5 to TRBJ2-6; 7 bases align to TRBD1. The CDR3 covers 18 residues. CDR1 is LGHNT and CDR2 is FRNRAP in the germline V gene. Trimming took 5 bases from V and 0 from J; bases not matched to a gene: 10. The CDR3 nucleotides read TGTGCTAGTGGTGGCCTACAGGGGACCCACTCTGGGGCCAACGTCCTGACTTTC. It encodes CASGGLQGTHSGANVLTF.

The chain combines TRBV7-9 with TRBJ1-6; weak D call: TRBD1 (5 bases). V dropped 4 bases and J dropped 6 bases, with 10 bases sitting between them. CDR1 and CDR2 (germline): SEHNR, FQNEAQ (reference sequence). The CDR3 has 14 residues. The CDR3 DNA reads as TGTGCCAGCAGCTCTCGACAGACTAATTCACCCCTCCACTTT. It codes for CASSSRQTNSPLHF. The entire variable domain, with the rest obtained from reference TRBV7-9 and TRBJ1-6, is as follows: DTGVSQNPRHKITKRGQNVTFRCDPISEHNRLYWYRQTLGQGPEFLTYFQNEAQLEKSRLLSDRFSAERPKGSFSTLEIQRTEQGDSAMYLCASSSRQTNSPLHFGNGTRLTVT.

This clone appeared a few times. V usage is TRBV4-1 and J usage is TRBJ1-4; tentative D call: TRBD1 (5 bases). V was cut by 0 bases and J by 8 bases, with 13 bases left in between. Germline lookup yields CDR1 MGHRA and CDR2 YSYEKL. The length of the CDR3 is 15 residues. The CDR3 DNA reads TGCGCCAGCAGCCAAGATTGGGTGGGGGGAGAAAAACTGTTTTTT. As protein: CASSQDWVGGEKLFF.